This T cell receptor (beta chain) derives from a study of circulating and synovial CD4+ cells in juvenile arthritis. General study findings and limits: These blood cells shared more CDR3 sequences with synovium than bulk blood. Overlap with synovium rose as more T cells were sequenced. Traditional Vbeta family usage analysis missed the pathogenic-like versus bulk difference.

Sequenced samples came from active juvenile idiopathic arthritis patients. Here immunoSEQ multiplex PCR was the method, and the copy in TCRdb shows in-frame clones only, minus some. Of some 35,000 clones listed, roughly 95% were seen once; the top ten hold approximately 0.17%. About this clone: Its antigen is still unknown.

Looked up from germline, CDR1 is MNHNS and CDR2 is SASEGT. The ends were cut back, 7 bases at V and 0 bases at J, with 13 bases in the middle. This CDR3 comprises 15 residues. The rearrangement uses TRBV6-1 and TRBJ1-3; D is ambiguous. The sample comprised CD4+ T cells from blood. This receptor was identified in a human donor with juvenile idiopathic arthritis. The DNA for the CDR3 is TGTGCCAGCATAGTGAGTGCCCTCTCTGGAAACACCATATATTTT. It translates to CASIVSALSGNTIYF.